The 30 T cell receptor beta chains in this list originate from one sample, sequenced in a study of T cell responses to AZD1222 COVID-19 vaccine (dated by TCRdb to about 2021). Receptor amplification or capture employed the immunoSEQ multiplex PCR assay. In TCRdb, the immuneACCESS table is reduced to in-frame sequences with V and J assigned. These tables do not hold every clone; where another copy was compared, an unresolved V gene accounts for under half, and the others remain unexplained. The sample table records fewer than 150,000 clones; 80% to 90% of these occur just once. Together, the top ten hold about 7.1% of the sample. The sample's time point label is to be understood as: about 28 days (+/-7) after the second vaccine dose. The starting material was peripheral blood, obtained 28 days after the second AZD1222 dose. The receptor set was obtained from an adult who received the AZD1222 COVID-19 vaccine.

The V gene is TRBV4-2, the J gene TRBJ1-1; no clear D. Germline V CDR1 and CDR2: LGHNA, YNFKEQ. This CDR3 region has 17 residues. Trimming took off 1 base at V and 1 base at J, with 16 bases between the two ends. The CDR3 here is CASSQADNRWGNTEAFF. In DNA, the CDR3 is TGTGCCAGCAGCCAAGCTGATAACCGATGGGGGAACACTGAAGCTTTCTTT.

V is TRBV7-9 and J is TRBJ2-5, with TRBD1 as a possible D gene (6 bases). Trimming took 1 base from V and 2 from J, leaving 11 bases between them. CDR3 length equals 15 residues. CDR1 is SEHNR and CDR2 is FQNEAQ in the germline V gene (reference sequence). CDR3 coding DNA: TGTGCCAGCAGCTTAGTCCGGACAGATCAAGAGACCCAGTACTTC. Protein: CASSLVRTDQETQYF.

The chain links TRBV3-1 (or the pseudogene TRBV3-2) to TRBJ1-4, with D possibly matching TRBD1 (6 bases). This CDR3 has 15 residues. V was pared by 1 base and J by 4 bases, with 10 bases between. Germline V gives CDR1 LGHDT, CDR2 YNNKEL (reference sequence). CDR3 residues: CASSQGTGHNEKLFF. Written as DNA, the CDR3 is TGTGCCAGCAGCCAAGGAACAGGGCATAATGAAAAACTGTTTTTT.

In the case of this clone: This specimen includes other DNA sequences encoding the same CDR3. The rearrangement links TRBV19 to TRBJ2-7; D remains unclear. The CDR3 extends over 14 amino acids. The V end was cut by 3 bases, the J end by 0 bases, with 9 bases between. Germline V gives CDR1 LNHDA, CDR2 SQIVND (reference sequence). DNA for the CDR3: TGTGCCAGTAGTATTACTGCGAGCTCCTACGAGCAGTACTTC. Translating it yields CASSITASSYEQYF.

V usage is TRBV21-1 and J usage is TRBJ1-5; TRBD1 is the table's D call, not checked against the DNA. TRBV21-1 represents a pseudogene. The CDR3 is 17 residues long. The CDR3: CASSFWIGPGANQPQHF. The DNA for the CDR3 is TGTGCCAGCAGTTTCTGGATCGGGCCAGGGGCAAACCAGCCCCAGCATTTT.

The chain couples TRBV7-9 to TRBJ2-7, with TRBD1 as a possible D gene (6 bases). The CDR3 is made up of 13 amino acids. Germline assignment: CDR1 SEHNR and CDR2 FQNEAQ (reference sequence). V was clipped by 2 bases and J by 5 bases, with 10 bases between them. CDR3 in amino acids: CASSLTQGNEQYF. CDR3 bases: TGTGCCAGCAGCTTAACTCAGGGGAACGAGCAGTACTTC.

A remark on this clone: This same CDR3 is encoded by further DNA sequences in the sample. The rearrangement uses TRBV7-3 and TRBJ2-1; 10 bases line up with TRBD2. With V trimmed by 2 bases and J by 7 bases, 5 bases remained unmatched. CDR3 length: 15 amino acids. CDR1 and CDR2 from the germline V gene are SGHTA and FQGTGA. CDR3 in amino acids: CASSLLAGGRNEQFF. The CDR3 DNA follows: TGTGCCAGCAGCTTATTAGCGGGGGGCCGGAATGAGCAGTTCTTC.

The gene calls are TRBV11-3 and TRBJ1-3; D remains unclear. This CDR3 has 13 amino acids. V was cut by 5 bases and J by 0 bases, with 5 bases left in between. Germline V gene lookup returns CDR1 SGHNT and CDR2 YENEEA. The CDR3 DNA sequence: TGTGCCAGCAGCGGTTACTCTGGAAACACCATATATTTT. Residues: CASSGYSGNTIYF. Filled out from reference TRBV11-3 and TRBJ1-3, the complete variable domain reads EAGVVQSPRYKIIEKKQPVAFWCNPISGHNTLYWYLQNLGQGPELLIRYENEEAVDDSQLPKDRFSAERLKGVDSTLKIQPAELGDSAVYLCASSGYSGNTIYFGEGSWLTVV.

The chain has TRBV7-2 and TRBJ2-7, with 9 bases aligning to TRBD2. V lost 7 bases, J lost 6 bases, and 10 bases stayed unmatched. CDR1 and CDR2 (germline): SGHTA, FQGNSA. The CDR3 extends over 14 amino acids. CDR3 DNA: TGTGCCAGCAAGCGGAGCCAGCGGGGGGTCGAGCAGTACTTC. Translated, it gives CASKRSQRGVEQYF. Together with reference TRBV7-2 and TRBJ2-7, the CDR3 gives the full variable domain: GAGVSQSPSNKVTEKGKDVELRCDPISGHTALYWYRQSLGQGLEFLIYFQGNSAPDKSGLPSDRFSAERTGGSVSTLTIQRTQQEDSAVYLCASKRSQRGVEQYFGPGTRLTVT.

This rearrangement joins TRBV7-8 to TRBJ2-3; perhaps TRBD2 as D (6 bases). This CDR3 spans 15 amino acids. Trimming pared 7 bases from V and 2 bases from J, leaving 16 bases between. Germline CDR1 SGHVS, CDR2 FQNEAQ. The CDR3 loop is CASTPWGEPTDTQYF. In DNA form, the CDR3 reads TGTGCCAGCACTCCCTGGGGGGAACCCACAGATACGCAGTATTTT. Together with reference TRBV7-8 and TRBJ2-3, the CDR3 gives the full variable domain: GAGVSQSPRYKVAKRGQDVALRCDPISGHVSLFWYQQALGQGPEFLTYFQNEAQLDKSGLPSDRFFAERPEGSVSTLKIQRTQQEDSAVYLCASTPWGEPTDTQYFGPGTRLTVL.

The CDR3 is CASSQPLWTANTEAFF. CDR3 nucleotides: TGCGCCAGCAGCCAACCTTTATGGACAGCGAACACTGAAGCTTTCTTT. The chain recombines TRBV4-1 with TRBJ1-1; tentatively, D is TRBD1 (6 bases). V gave up 2 bases and J gave up 1 base, with 14 bases separating them. This CDR3 region has 16 residues. Germline V CDR1 and CDR2: MGHRA, YSYEKL.

This chain links TRBV19 with TRBJ2-2; D ambiguous. CDR3 length: 13 residues. Trimming shortened V by 5 bases and J by 6 bases, and 10 bases separated the two germline ends. Germline V lookup: CDR1 LNHDA, CDR2 SQIVND (reference sequence). CDR3: CASSRLGSGELFF. CDR3 nucleotides: TGTGCCAGTAGTCGACTGGGATCCGGGGAGCTGTTTTTT.

This clone was detected only once. The chain is built from TRBV7-9 and TRBJ2-7; 8 positions match TRBD1. Germline V CDR1 and CDR2: SEHNR, FQNEAQ (reference sequence). V lost 5 bases and J lost 3; bases outside the gene matches: 15. This CDR3 comprises 17 residues. The CDR3 nucleotides are TGTGCCAGCAGCCCACCCCTCCGGGGACAGGCTTTCTACGAGCAGTACTTC. It codes for CASSPPLRGQAFYEQYF. The full variable domain, its missing parts supplied by reference TRBV7-9 and TRBJ2-7, is DTGVSQNPRHKITKRGQNVTFRCDPISEHNRLYWYRQTLGQGPEFLTYFQNEAQLEKSRLLSDRFSAERPKGSFSTLEIQRTEQGDSAMYLCASSPPLRGQAFYEQYFGPGTRLTVT.

The chain recombines TRBV2 with TRBJ1-6; TRBD1 aligns across 9 bases. Germline V gene data show CDR1 as SNHLY and CDR2 as FYNNEI. J was trimmed by 7 bases and V by 5 bases; bases with no gene match: 6. The CDR3 is made up of 15 amino acids. CDR3 sequence reads: CASSLLTGGNSPLHF. The CDR3 DNA sequence: TGTGCCAGCAGTCTATTGACAGGGGGGAATTCACCCCTCCACTTT.

The J gene is TRBJ2-3, the V gene TRBV6-4; 7 bases are shared with TRBD1. This CDR3 comprises 15 residues. Germline V gene lookup returns CDR1 MRHNA and CDR2 SNTAGT. Trimming cost V 5 bases and J 3 bases; bases outside gene matches: 8. DNA of the CDR3: TGTGCCAGCAGTCCGACAGGGTTGAGGACAGATACGCAGTATTTT. Its translation is CASSPTGLRTDTQYF.

J is TRBJ2-7 and V is TRBV5-6; D unclear. Germline CDR1 and CDR2: SGHDT and YYEEEE. The CDR3 sequence is 13 residues long. Trimming took 2 bases from V and 4 from J, leaving 10 bases between them. The CDR3 DNA follows: TGTGCCAGCAGCTTTATAGACCTTTACGAGCAGTACTTC. It translates to CASSFIDLYEQYF.

The chain recombines TRBV27 with TRBJ1-2, with 9 nucleotides matching TRBD1. CDR1 is MNHEY, CDR2 SMNVEV, per germline (reference sequence). The CDR3 runs 15 residues. The V gene end was trimmed by 4 bases and the J gene end by 4 bases; junction bases not matched to a gene: 7. In DNA, the CDR3 is TGTGCCAGCAGTTATAGGACAGGGGTGTCCTATGGCTACACCTTC. This gives the protein CASSYRTGVSYGYTF.

This clone has more than one count but fewer than ten. This chain links TRBV4-2 with TRBJ2-1; perhaps TRBD2 as D (5 bases). CDR1 LGHNA and CDR2 YNFKEQ come from the germline V gene. The CDR3 has 16 residues. Trimming stripped 2 bases from V and 2 bases from J, with 13 bases between. The CDR3, as DNA: TGTGCCAGCAGCCAAAATCCGGAGACTACCTACAATGAGCAGTTCTTC. Translating gives CASSQNPETTYNEQFF.

The chain carries TRBV4-2 and TRBJ2-1; 12 nucleotides agree with TRBD2. In germline, CDR1 is LGHNA, CDR2 YNFKEQ. The CDR3 runs to 16 residues. The V and J ends lost 4 bases and 6 bases, in that order; junction bases with no gene match: 7. CDR3 region: CASSPQGLAGTNEQFF. The CDR3 nucleotides are TGTGCCAGCAGCCCTCAAGGACTAGCGGGAACCAATGAGCAGTTCTTC.

The gene calls are TRBV14 and TRBJ1-2; D possibly corresponds to TRBD1 (5 bases). Germline V CDR1 and CDR2: SGHDN, FVKESK. The CDR3 length is 16 residues. The V and J ends lost 4 bases and 2 bases respectively, with 17 bases between them. CDR3 loop: CASSPLLRKGNYGYTF. The CDR3 nucleotides read TGTGCCAGCAGCCCGCTCCTTCGGAAGGGGAACTATGGCTACACCTTC.

J is TRBJ1-5 and V is TRBV18, with unresolved D. The CDR3 contains 14 residues. Between the trimmed V and J ends, which lost 2 bases and 7 bases, there was a span of 12 bases. From germline, CDR1 is KGHSH and CDR2 LQKENI. For the CDR3, the DNA is TGTGCCAGCTCACCAAGGGTTGAGGGACAGCCCCAGCATTTT. Its protein product is CASSPRVEGQPQHF.

CDR3 DNA: TGTGCCAGCAGCTTAGCGGGGACTAGCACAGATACGCAGTATTTT. It specifies CASSLAGTSTDTQYF. The chain has TRBV7-2 and TRBJ2-3, with a weak D call TRBD2 (6 bases). CDR1 SGHTA and CDR2 FQGNSA come from the germline V gene. V lost 0 bases, J lost 0 bases, and 7 bases lay in between. There are 15 residues in the CDR3.

With regard to this clone: The CDR3 does not close with the conserved phenylalanine or tryptophan, likely indicating a read error. The DNA is omitted, as the CDR3 cannot be located on it reliably, and the CDR3 follows TCRdb's listing. V and J are TRBV6-5 and TRBJ1-2; the table's TRBD1 call for D was not verified on the DNA. Germline lookup yields CDR1 MNHEY and CDR2 SVGAGI. A total of 11 residues make up the CDR3, ends included. The CDR3 sequence is CASSNAGEITL.

J is TRBJ1-1 and V is TRBV27; 11 bases are shared with TRBD1. Germline loops: CDR1 MNHEY, CDR2 SMNVEV (reference sequence). V lost 6 bases to trimming and J lost 4 bases; unmatched junction nucleotides: 4. This CDR3 has 14 residues. The CDR3 loop reads CASRDRGRGTEAFF. The DNA for the CDR3 is TGTGCCAGCAGGGACAGGGGGCGCGGCACTGAAGCTTTCTTT.

In nucleotides, the CDR3 is TGTGCCAGCAGCTATTCAGGGGCTCTTAATGAAAAACTGTTTTTT. This codes for CASSYSGALNEKLFF. This chain uses TRBV5-4 with TRBJ1-4; tentatively, D is TRBD1 (6 bases). Per germline, CDR1 SGHNT and CDR2 YYREEE (reference sequence). The CDR3 totals 15 residues. V lost 3 bases and J lost 4, with 13 bases in between.

J is TRBJ1-3 and V is TRBV6-2 or TRBV6-3; D is unresolved. Trimming removed 2 bases from V and 2 bases from J, with 7 bases in between. Looked up from germline, CDR1 is MNHEY and CDR2 is SVGEGT. This CDR3 contains 14 residues. DNA for the CDR3: TGTGCCAGCAGTTACCGAGGAACTGGAAACACCATATATTTT. Residues: CASSYRGTGNTIYF.

V gene TRBV4-1 combines with J gene TRBJ2-6; 9 bases line up with TRBD2. The CDR3 is 19 residues long. V dropped 1 base and J dropped 0; count of bases not matched to a gene: 7. CDR1 is MGHRA, CDR2 YSYEKL, per germline. The CDR3 sequence: CASSQVITSGPSGANVLTF. Here the CDR3 DNA reads TGCGCCAGCAGCCAAGTCATTACTAGCGGGCCCTCTGGGGCCAACGTCCTGACTTTC.

V and J are TRBV5-5 and TRBJ2-7, with D unclear. This CDR3 contains 13 residues. Germline-derived CDR1 and CDR2 are SGHKS and YYEKEE (reference sequence). V was shortened by 2 bases and J by 4 bases, with 10 bases between the two germline ends. The chain's CDR3 is CASSFREPYEQYF. The DNA for the CDR3 is TGTGCCAGCAGCTTTCGCGAACCGTACGAGCAGTACTTC.

CDR3 coding DNA: TGCAGCGTTGAAAACCGGGACAGGGGACCCTATGGCTACACCTTC. Translating it yields CSVENRDRGPYGYTF. The rearrangement links TRBV29-1 to TRBJ1-2; 10 nucleotides match TRBD1. The CDR3 runs 15 residues. CDR1 and CDR2 from the germline V gene are SQVTM and ANQGSEA. With V trimmed by 2 bases and J by 4 bases, 7 bases remained unmatched. Supplemented by reference TRBV29-1 and TRBJ1-2, the full variable domain reads SAVISQKPSRDICQRGTSLTIQCQVDSQVTMMFWYRQQPGQSLTLIATANQGSEATYESGFVIDKFPISRPNLTFSTLTVSNMSPEDSSIYLCSVENRDRGPYGYTFGSGTRLTVV.

The CDR3 loop is CASSLKAGGGNEQFF. For the CDR3, the DNA is TGTGCCAGCAGCTTAAAGGCGGGAGGCGGCAATGAGCAGTTCTTC. This rearrangement joins TRBV7-3 to TRBJ2-1, with 8 bases fitting TRBD2. The CDR3 totals 15 residues. Germline V gene lookup returns CDR1 SGHTA and CDR2 FQGTGA. With V trimmed by 1 base and J by 6 bases, 5 bases remained unmatched.